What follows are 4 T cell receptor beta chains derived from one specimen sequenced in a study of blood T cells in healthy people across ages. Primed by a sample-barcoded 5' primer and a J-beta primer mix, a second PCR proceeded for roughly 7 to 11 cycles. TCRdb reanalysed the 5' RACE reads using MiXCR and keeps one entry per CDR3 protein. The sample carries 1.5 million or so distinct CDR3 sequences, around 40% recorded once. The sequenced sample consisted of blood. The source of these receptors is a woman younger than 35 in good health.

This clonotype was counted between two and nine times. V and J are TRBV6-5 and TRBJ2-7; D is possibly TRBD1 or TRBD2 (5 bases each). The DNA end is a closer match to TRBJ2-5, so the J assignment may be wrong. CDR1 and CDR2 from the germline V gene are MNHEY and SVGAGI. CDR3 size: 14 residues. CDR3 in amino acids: CASSYRQGRGTQYF. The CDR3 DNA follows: TGTGCCAGCAGTTACCGTCAGGGTCGGGGGACCCAGTACTTC.

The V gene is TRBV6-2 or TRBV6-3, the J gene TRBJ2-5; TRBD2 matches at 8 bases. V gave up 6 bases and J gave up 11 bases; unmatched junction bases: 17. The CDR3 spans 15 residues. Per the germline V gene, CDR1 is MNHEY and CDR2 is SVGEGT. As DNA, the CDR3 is TGTGCCAGCAGCGAACTAGCGGACGATAACAATGAGCAGTACTTC. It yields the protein CASSELADDNNEQYF.

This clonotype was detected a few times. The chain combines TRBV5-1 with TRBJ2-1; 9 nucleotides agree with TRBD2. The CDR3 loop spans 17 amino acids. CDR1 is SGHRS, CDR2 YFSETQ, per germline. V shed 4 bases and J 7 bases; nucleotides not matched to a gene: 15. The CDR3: CASSERLAGVRRNEQFF. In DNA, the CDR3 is TGCGCCAGCAGCGAGAGGTTAGCGGGAGTCCGGAGAAATGAGCAGTTCTTC.

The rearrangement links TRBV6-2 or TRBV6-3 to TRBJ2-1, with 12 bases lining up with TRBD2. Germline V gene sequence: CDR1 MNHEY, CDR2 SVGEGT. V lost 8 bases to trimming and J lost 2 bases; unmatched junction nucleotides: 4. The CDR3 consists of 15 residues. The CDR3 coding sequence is TGTGCCAGCGACAGGACTAGCGGGACCTACAATGAGCAGTTCTTC. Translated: CASDRTSGTYNEQFF.